The 32 T cell receptor beta chains presented below share a single source sample, sequenced in a study of cytomegalovirus exposure and HLA in healthy donors. Primers: 60 Vbeta forward and 13 Jbeta reverse. Some clones are missing from TCRdb's copy, which holds only in-frame ones; the method was immunoSEQ multiplex PCR. The data contain roughly 130,000 clones, about 80% of them singletons. Specimen: PBMCs. The source is a human donor in good health.

In this sample, this clone turned up once. The rearrangement links TRBV19 to TRBJ1-5, with TRBD1 identical over 9 bases. The length of the CDR3 is 18 residues. Per the germline V gene, CDR1 is LNHDA and CDR2 is SQIVND (reference sequence). V was pared by 1 base and J by 6 bases, with 13 bases of the junction left unmatched. The CDR3 region is CASSIGDRDATGGQPQHF. The CDR3 nucleotides read TGTGCCAGTAGTATAGGGGACAGGGACGCGACCGGTGGTCAGCCCCAGCATTTT.

The chain couples TRBV7-9 to TRBJ1-6; D remains unclear. Between the trimmed V and J ends, which lost 3 bases and 13 bases, there was a span of 10 bases. The CDR3 length is 12 residues. From germline, CDR1 is SEHNR and CDR2 FQNEAQ (reference sequence). Here the CDR3 DNA reads TGTGCCAGCAGCTTCCAAGCGGATCCCCTCCACTTT. Encoded protein: CASSFQADPLHF.

This clone was observed a single time. The chain employs TRBV11-2 and TRBJ2-3; possible D gene TRBD2, 5 bases. V lost 5 bases and J 1 base, leaving 7 bases between the germline ends. The germline V gene encodes CDR1 SGHAT and CDR2 FQNNGV. The CDR3 runs to 13 residues. CDR3 DNA: TGTGCCAGCAGCAGTAGCGGCACAGATACGCAGTATTTT. Translated, it gives CASSSSGTDTQYF.

The CDR3 loop is CASSDSIIRGRPRSNQPQHF. The CDR3 coding sequence is TGTGCCAGCAGTGACTCGATAATCAGGGGACGTCCACGGAGCAATCAGCCCCAGCATTTT. The chain carries TRBV6-4 and TRBJ1-5; maybe TRBD1 (6 bases). There are 20 residues in the CDR3. Between the trimmed V and J ends, which lost 0 bases and 1 base, there was a span of 22 bases. CDR1 and CDR2 from the germline V gene are MRHNA and SNTAGT.

V and J are TRBV4-1 and TRBJ1-2; 9 nucleotides line up with TRBD1. The length of the CDR3 is 16 residues. Germline trimming cut 1 base from V and 2 bases from J; bases unmatched to any gene: 5. Germline CDR1 and CDR2: MGHRA and YSYEKL. The CDR3 coding sequence is TGCGCCAGCAGCCAAGCAGGGGGACAGGGAAACTATGGCTACACCTTC. It specifies CASSQAGGQGNYGYTF.

V and J are TRBV9 and TRBJ1-2; 7 positions agree with TRBD1. Germline values: CDR1 SGDLS, CDR2 YYNGEE. V was clipped by 4 bases and J by 4 bases; unmatched bases: 7. The CDR3 has 14 residues. This chain's CDR3 is CASSSSGTVYGYTF. In nucleotides, the CDR3 is TGTGCCAGCAGCTCCTCCGGGACAGTCTATGGCTACACCTTC.

This clone has a handful of counts. V and J are TRBV4-1 and TRBJ1-2, with 7 bases aligning to TRBD1. The J segment lost 1 base and the V segment lost 4 bases, leaving 6 bases of the junction unmatched. The CDR3 totals 15 residues. The V gene's germline CDR1 is MGHRA and CDR2 YSYEKL. As DNA, the CDR3 is TGCGCCAGCAGCCTACGGGACAGAGATAACTATGGCTACACCTTC. This translates into CASSLRDRDNYGYTF.

This clone has a single count. The chain is built from TRBV13 and TRBJ2-7; a weak D match, TRBD2 (7 bases). The CDR3 totals 13 residues. Trimming stripped 9 bases from V and 2 bases from J, with 14 bases between. The V gene's germline CDR1 is PRHDT and CDR2 FYEKMQ (reference sequence). This CDR3 is CASGGGPTYEQYF. For the CDR3, the DNA is TGTGCCAGTGGGGGGGGCCCTACCTACGAGCAGTACTTC.

V and J are TRBV5-6 and TRBJ2-7, with D possibly being TRBD1 (5 bases). The CDR3 is made up of 14 amino acids. V lost 0 bases and J 4 bases, leaving 11 bases between the germline ends. Germline values: CDR1 SGHDT, CDR2 YYEEEE. CDR3 bases: TGTGCCAGCAGCTTGGGAGACAGTGGATACGAGCAGTACTTC. Its translation is CASSLGDSGYEQYF.

This chain uses TRBV7-9 with TRBJ2-1, with 8 bases fitting TRBD2. Trimming took 10 bases from V and 9 from J; bases not matched to a gene: 23. The germline CDR1 and CDR2 sequences are SEHNR and FQNEAQ (reference sequence). The CDR3 spans 17 residues. In nucleotides, the CDR3 is TGTGCCACCCCGGCGGCGGGGGGTACCGAGAGTGGCGGTGAGCAGTTCTTC. Its protein product is CATPAAGGTESGGEQFF.

The V call is TRBV18, the J call TRBJ2-2; D gene uncertain. CDR1 is KGHSH, CDR2 LQKENI, per germline. The V and J ends lost 3 bases and 7 bases respectively, with 18 bases between them. The CDR3 loop spans 16 amino acids. The CDR3 nucleotides read TGTGCCAGCTCACCCATGACTCGACCTGATGGCGGGGAGCTGTTTTTT. This sequence encodes CASSPMTRPDGGELFF.

This chain links TRBV6-5 with TRBJ2-5, with 7 bases identical to TRBD1. The J call is doubtful: the DNA matches TRBJ2-7 better. CDR3 length equals 14 residues. Per germline, CDR1 MNHEY and CDR2 SVGAGI. The CDR3 DNA is TGTGCCAGCAGTAAGCCGGGACAGACCTACGAGCAGTACTTC. Its protein product is CASSKPGQTYEQYF.

The chain links TRBV6-6 to TRBJ2-1, with 8 bases aligning to TRBD2. The CDR3 runs 15 residues. V was pared by 2 bases and J by 8 bases, with 8 bases of the junction left unmatched. The germline V gene encodes CDR1 MNHNY and CDR2 SVGAGI (reference sequence). CDR3: CASSYIVGGEYEQFF. In nucleotides, the CDR3 is TGTGCCAGCAGTTACATCGTCGGGGGGGAATATGAGCAGTTCTTC.

The CDR3 sequence is CASSRGGSPDEQYF. CDR3 bases: TGTGCCAGCAGCCGCGGAGGGAGTCCGGATGAGCAGTACTTC. The chain employs TRBV5-3 and TRBJ2-7, with D maybe TRBD2 (6 bases). TRBV5-3 belongs to the ORF category, with a function that is uncertain. The CDR3 spans 14 residues. The ends were cut back, 8 bases at V and 7 bases at J, with 22 bases in the middle.

The rearrangement joins TRBV11-2 to TRBJ1-2; 8 positions agree with TRBD1. Germline V gives CDR1 SGHAT, CDR2 FQNNGV. The junction had 19 bases not matched to a gene; V was cut back by 4 bases and J by 6 bases. The CDR3 totals 18 residues. The CDR3 reads CASSSDFPGTGYHHGYTF. The CDR3 DNA is TGTGCCAGCAGCTCAGATTTCCCTGGGACAGGATATCACCATGGCTACACCTTC. Complete variable domain (other parts from reference TRBV11-2 and TRBJ1-2): EAGVAQSPRYKIIEKRQSVAFWCNPISGHATLYWYQQILGQGPKLLIQFQNNGVVDDSQLPKDRFSAERLKGVDSTLKIQPAKLEDSAVYLCASSSDFPGTGYHHGYTFGSGTRLTVV.

This clone showed up just a few times. V is TRBV2 and J is TRBJ2-7, with D tentatively TRBD1 (6 bases). Between the trimmed V and J ends, which lost 4 bases and 3 bases, there was a span of 7 bases. Looked up from germline, CDR1 is SNHLY and CDR2 is FYNNEI. CDR3 size: 12 residues. This chain's CDR3 is CASSAGVYEQYF. For the CDR3, the DNA is TGTGCCAGCAGTGCAGGGGTCTACGAGCAGTACTTC.

The chain combines TRBV11-3 with TRBJ2-1; a weak D match, TRBD1 (5 bases). Trimming stripped 0 bases from V and 0 bases from J, with 9 bases between. The CDR3 is made up of 16 amino acids. Germline CDR1 reads SGHNT; CDR2 reads YENEEA. CDR3 in amino acids: CASSLEGHISYNEQFF. CDR3 DNA sequence: TGTGCCAGCAGCTTAGAAGGACACATCTCCTACAATGAGCAGTTCTTC.

This rearrangement joins TRBV29-1 to TRBJ1-1, with a possible D match to TRBD1 (5 bases). CDR3 length: 14 amino acids. V lost 2 bases and J 5 bases, leaving 15 bases between the germline ends. Germline loops: CDR1 SQVTM, CDR2 ANQGSEA. The CDR3 sequence is CSVELGQGLTEAFF. The CDR3 nucleotides are TGCAGCGTTGAACTCGGCCAGGGATTGACTGAAGCTTTCTTT.

This chain uses TRBV2 with TRBJ2-1; 9 bases are a match to TRBD2. Germline assignment: CDR1 SNHLY and CDR2 FYNNEI. The CDR3 consists of 14 residues. Trimming removed 6 bases from V and 5 bases from J; junction bases left unmatched: 5. CDR3 in amino acids: CASRLAGDHNEQFF. The CDR3 DNA sequence: TGTGCCAGCAGGTTAGCGGGGGACCACAATGAGCAGTTCTTC.

This chain links TRBV9 with TRBJ1-2; possible D gene TRBD1, 6 bases. From germline, CDR1 is SGDLS and CDR2 YYNGEE. The CDR3 runs to 23 residues. Trimming stripped 4 bases from V and 4 bases from J, with 41 bases between. DNA for the CDR3: TGTGCCAGCAGCCGTTTTGAGCCCTACATACAGGGCAAACTCCCTTTAAACCGCTATGGCTACACCTTC. This gives the protein CASSRFEPYIQGKLPLNRYGYTF.

The rearrangement uses TRBV7-9 and TRBJ1-5, with D perhaps matching TRBD1 (5 bases). The CDR3 is 13 residues long. CDR1 and CDR2 from the germline V gene are SEHNR and FQNEAQ (reference sequence). V lost 6 bases to trimming and J lost 4 bases, with 10 bases between them. This CDR3 reads CASSMEGNQPQHF. The CDR3 bases are TGTGCCAGCAGTATGGAGGGGAATCAGCCCCAGCATTTT. Supplemented by reference TRBV7-9 and TRBJ1-5, the full variable domain reads DTGVSQNPRHKITKRGQNVTFRCDPISEHNRLYWYRQTLGQGPEFLTYFQNEAQLEKSRLLSDRFSAERPKGSFSTLEIQRTEQGDSAMYLCASSMEGNQPQHFGDGTRLSIL.

J is TRBJ1-3 and V is TRBV2; D is uncertain. V shed 6 bases and J shed 0 bases, with 12 bases lying between them. Per the germline V gene, CDR1 is SNHLY and CDR2 is FYNNEI. The CDR3 contains 15 residues. The CDR3 sequence: CASRPDTYSGNTIYF. The CDR3, as DNA: TGTGCCAGCAGACCCGACACCTACTCTGGAAACACCATATATTTT.

The V call is TRBV4-1, the J call TRBJ1-2; D is unclear. V lost 0 bases and J lost 5, with 7 bases in between. The CDR3 loop spans 13 amino acids. Germline assignment: CDR1 MGHRA and CDR2 YSYEKL. Here the CDR3 reads CASSQETVYGYTF. The DNA for the CDR3 is TGCGCCAGCAGCCAAGAGACTGTGTATGGCTACACCTTC.

J is TRBJ2-7 and V is TRBV6-6, with D perhaps matching TRBD1 (5 bases). V lost 3 bases, J lost 2 bases, and 17 bases lay in between. The CDR3 covers 16 residues. CDR1 is MNHNY, CDR2 SVGAGI, per germline (reference sequence). The CDR3 reads CASSYPRETRPYEQYF. The CDR3 bases are TGTGCCAGCAGTTATCCCAGGGAAACACGCCCCTACGAGCAGTACTTC.

The chain has TRBV4-1 and TRBJ1-3; the D gene is possibly TRBD1 (6 bases). The CDR3 has 14 amino acids. Germline lookup yields CDR1 MGHRA and CDR2 YSYEKL. The V end was cut by 4 bases, the J end by 4 bases, with 11 bases between. CDR3 bases: TGCGCCAGCAGCCCGGCAGGGGCCGGAAACACCATATATTTT. It yields the protein CASSPAGAGNTIYF.

The V and J genes are TRBV7-9 and TRBJ2-3, with TRBD2 matching over 10 bases. Germline V gene lookup returns CDR1 SEHNR and CDR2 FQNEAQ (reference sequence). V was pared by 3 bases and J by 1 base, with 1 base of the junction left unmatched. The CDR3 length is 15 residues. CDR3 sequence reads: CASSFLAGGTDTQYF. As DNA, the CDR3 is TGTGCCAGCAGCTTCCTAGCGGGGGGCACAGATACGCAGTATTTT.

The chain has TRBV6-1 and TRBJ2-2, with 16 nucleotides matching TRBD2. J was trimmed by 7 bases and V by 7 bases; bases with no gene match: 3. There are 15 residues in the CDR3. The germline CDR1 and CDR2 sequences are MNHNS and SASEGT. As DNA, the CDR3 is TGTGCCAGCACGGGACTAGCGGGGGGGGGCGGGGAGCTGTTTTTT. Its protein product is CASTGLAGGGGELFF.

CDR3 loop: CTSSIGGGSTDTQYF. Here the CDR3 DNA reads TGCACCAGCAGCATCGGAGGGGGCAGCACAGATACGCAGTATTTT. The rearrangement joins TRBV1 to TRBJ2-3; whether TRBD1, the table's D call, matches the DNA was not checked. TRBV1 is shown as a pseudogene. The CDR3 has 15 amino acids.

The rearrangement links TRBV29-1 to TRBJ1-1, with no clear D. Trimming pared 2 bases from V and 8 bases from J, leaving 12 bases between. The CDR3 contains 12 residues. Germline V gene sequence: CDR1 SQVTM, CDR2 ANQGSEA. The CDR3 spells CSVETSVREAFF. The CDR3 DNA reads as TGCAGCGTTGAAACGTCTGTCCGGGAAGCTTTCTTT.

The chain combines TRBV29-1 with TRBJ1-5; no firm D call. The CDR3 totals 13 residues. Trimming took 2 bases from V and 0 from J, leaving 5 bases between them. Germline V lookup: CDR1 SQVTM, CDR2 ANQGSEA. CDR3 sequence reads: CSVEQDSNQPQHF. CDR3 nucleotides: TGCAGCGTTGAACAGGATAGCAATCAGCCCCAGCATTTT.

The rearrangement uses TRBV10-3 and TRBJ1-4, with unresolved D. Trimming stripped 6 bases from V and 8 bases from J, with 16 bases between. Per germline, CDR1 ENHRY and CDR2 SYGVKD. This CDR3 region has 14 residues. CDR3 region: CAISPRFSKEKLFF. The DNA for the CDR3 is TGTGCCATCAGCCCCAGATTTTCAAAGGAAAAACTGTTTTTT.

The chain joins TRBV19 to TRBJ2-7, with 7 bases aligning to TRBD1. Germline CDR1 is LNHDA and CDR2 is SQIVND (reference sequence). The ends lost 6 bases at V and 7 bases at J; junction bases unmatched: 9. There are 13 residues in the CDR3. CDR3 coding DNA: TGTGCCAGTAGGGGGACAGATCTACGGGAGCAGTACTTC. Translation gives CASRGTDLREQYF. Full variable domain (missing parts from reference TRBV19 and TRBJ2-7): DGGITQSPKYLFRKEGQNVTLSCEQNLNHDAMYWYRQDPGQGLRLIYYSQIVNDFQKGDIAEGYSVSREKKESFPLTVTSAQKNPTAFYLCASRGTDLREQYFGPGTRLTVT.